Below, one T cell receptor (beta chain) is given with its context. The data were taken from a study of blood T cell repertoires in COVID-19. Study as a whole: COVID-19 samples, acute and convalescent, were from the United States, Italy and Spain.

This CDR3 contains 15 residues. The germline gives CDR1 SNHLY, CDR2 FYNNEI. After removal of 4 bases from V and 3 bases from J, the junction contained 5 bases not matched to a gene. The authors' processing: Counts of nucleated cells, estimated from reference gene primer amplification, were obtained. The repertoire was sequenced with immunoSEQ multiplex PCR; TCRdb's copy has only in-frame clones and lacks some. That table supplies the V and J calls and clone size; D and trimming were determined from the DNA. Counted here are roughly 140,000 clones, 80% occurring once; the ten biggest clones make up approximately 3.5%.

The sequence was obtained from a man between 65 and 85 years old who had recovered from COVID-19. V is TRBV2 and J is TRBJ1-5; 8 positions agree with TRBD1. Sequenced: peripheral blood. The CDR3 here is CASSGQGNFNQPQHF. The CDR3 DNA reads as TGTGCCAGCAGTGGACAGGGGAACTTCAATCAGCCCCAGCATTTT.